The source of this TCR beta chain is a study of blood T cells in healthy people across ages. Through a sample-barcoded 5' primer and a J-beta primer mix, a second PCR was run for roughly 6 to 11 cycles. MiXCR, run by TCRdb on the 5' RACE reads, gives a single entry per CDR3 protein. The sample contains hundreds of thousands of distinct CDR3 sequences, more than 55% of which appear only once. There are 16 residues in the CDR3. Losses at the gene ends were 5 bases for V and 6 bases for J; bases not matched to a gene: 9. CDR1 is SGHRS and CDR2 is YFSETQ in the germline V gene. For this clonotype: Antigen specificity is unknown.

Study observations and caveats: Without sorted subsets, naive and antigen-experienced compartments could not be conclusively compared. Age brought a roughly linear fall in TCR beta diversity measured per million T cells.

This TCR was recovered from a man aged 40-49 years in good health. Input material: blood. J is TRBJ2-3 and V is TRBV5-1, with 13 bases aligning to TRBD2. Here the CDR3 DNA reads TGCGCCAGCAGACGGACTAGCGGGAGTATACAGGATACGCAGTATTTT. Protein: CASRRTSGSIQDTQYF.